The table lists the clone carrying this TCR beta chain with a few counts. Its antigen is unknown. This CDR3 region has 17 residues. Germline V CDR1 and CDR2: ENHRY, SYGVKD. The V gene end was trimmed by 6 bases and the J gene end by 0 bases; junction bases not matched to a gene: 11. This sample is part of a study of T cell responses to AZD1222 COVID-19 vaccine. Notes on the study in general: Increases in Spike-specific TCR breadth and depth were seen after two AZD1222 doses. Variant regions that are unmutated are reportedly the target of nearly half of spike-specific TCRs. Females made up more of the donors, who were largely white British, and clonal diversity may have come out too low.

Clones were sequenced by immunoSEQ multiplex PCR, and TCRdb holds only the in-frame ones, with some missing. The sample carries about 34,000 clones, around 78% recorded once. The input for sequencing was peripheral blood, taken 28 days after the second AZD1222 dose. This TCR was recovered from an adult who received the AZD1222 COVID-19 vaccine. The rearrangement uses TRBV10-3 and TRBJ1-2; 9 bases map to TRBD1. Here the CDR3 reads CAIRGDQGQGPNYGYTF. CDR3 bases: TGTGCCATCAGGGGGGACCAGGGACAGGGTCCTAACTATGGCTACACCTTC.